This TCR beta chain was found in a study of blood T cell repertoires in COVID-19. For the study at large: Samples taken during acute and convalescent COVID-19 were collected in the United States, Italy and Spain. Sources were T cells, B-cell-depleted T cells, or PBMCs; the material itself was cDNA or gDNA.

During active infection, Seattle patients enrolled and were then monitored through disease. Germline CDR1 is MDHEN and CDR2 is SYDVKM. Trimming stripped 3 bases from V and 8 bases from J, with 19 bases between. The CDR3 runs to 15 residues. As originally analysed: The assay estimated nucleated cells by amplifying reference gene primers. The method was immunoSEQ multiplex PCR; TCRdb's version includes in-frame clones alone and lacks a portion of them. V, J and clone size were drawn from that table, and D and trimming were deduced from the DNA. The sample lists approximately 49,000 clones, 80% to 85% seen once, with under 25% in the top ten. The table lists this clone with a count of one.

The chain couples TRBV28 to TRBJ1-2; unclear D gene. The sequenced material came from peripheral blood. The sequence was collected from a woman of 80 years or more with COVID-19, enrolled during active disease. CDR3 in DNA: TGTGCCAGCAGTTTCAATCCCCAGACCAGCGGAGGCTACACCTTC. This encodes CASSFNPQTSGGYTF.